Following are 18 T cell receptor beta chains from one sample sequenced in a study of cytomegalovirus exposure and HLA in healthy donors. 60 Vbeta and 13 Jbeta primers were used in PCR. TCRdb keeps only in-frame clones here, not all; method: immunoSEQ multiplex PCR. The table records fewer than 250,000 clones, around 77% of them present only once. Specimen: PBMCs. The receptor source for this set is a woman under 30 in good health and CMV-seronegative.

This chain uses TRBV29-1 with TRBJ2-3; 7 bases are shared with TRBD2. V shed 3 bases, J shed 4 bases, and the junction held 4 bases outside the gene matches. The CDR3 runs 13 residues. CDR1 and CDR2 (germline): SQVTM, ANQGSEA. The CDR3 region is CSVEAGVADTQYF. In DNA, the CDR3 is TGCAGCGTTGAGGCGGGAGTTGCAGATACGCAGTATTTT.

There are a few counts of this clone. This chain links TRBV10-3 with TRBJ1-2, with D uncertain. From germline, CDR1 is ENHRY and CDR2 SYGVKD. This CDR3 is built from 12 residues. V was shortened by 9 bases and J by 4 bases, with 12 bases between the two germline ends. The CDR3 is CAINSGSYGYTF. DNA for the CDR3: TGTGCCATTAATTCAGGTTCCTATGGCTACACCTTC.

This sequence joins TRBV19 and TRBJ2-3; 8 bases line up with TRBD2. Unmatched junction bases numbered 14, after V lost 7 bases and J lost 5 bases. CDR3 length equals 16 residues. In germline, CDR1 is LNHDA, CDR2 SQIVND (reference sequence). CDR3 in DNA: TGTGCCAGTACCCGATGGAGCGGGAGATTGGGAGATACGCAGTATTTT. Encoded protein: CASTRWSGRLGDTQYF.

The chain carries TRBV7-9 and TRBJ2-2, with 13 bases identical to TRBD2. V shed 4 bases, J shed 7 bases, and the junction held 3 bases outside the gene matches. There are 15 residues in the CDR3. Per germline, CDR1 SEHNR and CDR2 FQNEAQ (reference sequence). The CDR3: CASSSRLAGGGELFF. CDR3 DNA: TGTGCCAGCAGCTCCAGACTAGCGGGAGGCGGGGAGCTGTTTTTT.

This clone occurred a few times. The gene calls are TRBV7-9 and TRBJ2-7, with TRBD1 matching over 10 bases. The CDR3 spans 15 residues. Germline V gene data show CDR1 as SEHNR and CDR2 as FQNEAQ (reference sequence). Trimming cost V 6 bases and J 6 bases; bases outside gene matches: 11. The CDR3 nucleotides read TGTGCCAGCAGTCCCGACAGGGGGCAAAGTCGCGAGCAGTACTTC. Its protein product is CASSPDRGQSREQYF.

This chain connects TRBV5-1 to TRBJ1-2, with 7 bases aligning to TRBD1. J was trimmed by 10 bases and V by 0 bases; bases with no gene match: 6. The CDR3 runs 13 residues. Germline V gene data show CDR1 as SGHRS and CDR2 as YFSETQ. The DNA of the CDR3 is TGCGCCAGCAGCTTGGGAGACAGGGAGGACTACACCTTC. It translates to CASSLGDREDYTF.

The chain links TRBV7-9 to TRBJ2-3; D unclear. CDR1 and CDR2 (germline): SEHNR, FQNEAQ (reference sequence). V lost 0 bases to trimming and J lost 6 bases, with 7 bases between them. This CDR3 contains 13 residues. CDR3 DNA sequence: TGTGCCAGCAGCTTAGCTCTCTATGATACGCAGTATTTT. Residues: CASSLALYDTQYF.

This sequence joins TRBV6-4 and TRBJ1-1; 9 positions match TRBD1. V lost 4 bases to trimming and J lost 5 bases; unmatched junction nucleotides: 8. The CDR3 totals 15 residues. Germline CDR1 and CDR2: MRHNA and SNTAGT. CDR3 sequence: CASSATTGGGTEAFF. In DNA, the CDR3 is TGTGCCAGCAGTGCCACGACAGGGGGAGGGACTGAAGCTTTCTTT.

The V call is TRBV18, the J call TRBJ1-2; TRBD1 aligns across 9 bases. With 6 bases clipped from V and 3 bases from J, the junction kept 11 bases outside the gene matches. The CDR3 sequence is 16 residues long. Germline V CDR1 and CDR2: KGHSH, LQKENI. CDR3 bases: TGTGCCAGCTCGAAGACTCCGGGACAGGGTGACTATGGCTACACCTTC. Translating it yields CASSKTPGQGDYGYTF.

This CDR3 reads CASSYYTGDLFGAFF. CDR3 bases: TGTGCCAGCAGTTACTACACAGGGGATCTTTTCGGAGCTTTCTTT. This chain connects TRBV6-5 to TRBJ1-1; TRBD1 matches at 7 bases. This CDR3 is 15 amino acids long. The V gene's germline CDR1 is MNHEY and CDR2 SVGAGI. The V gene end was trimmed by 1 base and the J gene end by 10 bases; junction bases not matched to a gene: 12.

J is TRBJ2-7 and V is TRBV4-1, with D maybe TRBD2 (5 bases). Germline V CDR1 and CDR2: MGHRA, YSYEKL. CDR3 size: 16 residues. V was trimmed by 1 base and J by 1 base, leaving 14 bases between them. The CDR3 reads CASSQGAEGNSYEQYF. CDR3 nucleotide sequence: TGCGCCAGCAGCCAAGGGGCCGAGGGAAATTCCTACGAGCAGTACTTC.

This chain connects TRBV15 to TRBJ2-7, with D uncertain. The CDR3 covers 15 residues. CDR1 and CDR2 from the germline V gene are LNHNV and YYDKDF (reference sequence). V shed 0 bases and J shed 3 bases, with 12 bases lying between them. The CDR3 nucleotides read TGTGCCACCAGCAGAGATTTTTCCCCCATCTACGAGCAGTACTTC. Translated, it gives CATSRDFSPIYEQYF.

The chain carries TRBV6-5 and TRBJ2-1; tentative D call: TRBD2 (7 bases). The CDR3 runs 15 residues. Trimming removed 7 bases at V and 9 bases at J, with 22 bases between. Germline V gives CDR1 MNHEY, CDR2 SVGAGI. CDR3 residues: CASTTGVGGQVEQFF. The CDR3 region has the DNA TGTGCCAGCACCACCGGCGTCGGGGGGCAGGTTGAGCAGTTCTTC.

The CDR3 region is CASSPYSSGGEYEQYF. CDR3 bases: TGTGCCAGCTCACCATACTCTAGCGGGGGCGAGTACGAGCAGTACTTC. The V call is TRBV18, the J call TRBJ2-7, with 10 bases matching TRBD2. The CDR3 sequence is 16 residues long. Trimming took 2 bases from V and 4 from J; bases not matched to a gene: 8. Germline CDR1 is KGHSH and CDR2 is LQKENI.

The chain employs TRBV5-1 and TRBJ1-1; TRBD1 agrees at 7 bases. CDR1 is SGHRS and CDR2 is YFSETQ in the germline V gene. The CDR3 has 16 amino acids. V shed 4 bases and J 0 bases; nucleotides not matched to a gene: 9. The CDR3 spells CASSPRTGEMNTEAFF. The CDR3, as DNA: TGCGCCAGCAGCCCCCGGACAGGAGAGATGAACACTGAAGCTTTCTTT.

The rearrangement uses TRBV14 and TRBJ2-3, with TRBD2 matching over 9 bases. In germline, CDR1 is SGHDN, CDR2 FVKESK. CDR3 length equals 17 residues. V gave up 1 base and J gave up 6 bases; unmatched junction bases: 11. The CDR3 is CASSQAPGREGLDTQYF. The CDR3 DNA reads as TGTGCCAGCAGCCAAGCCCCGGGGCGGGAGGGCCTGGATACGCAGTATTTT.

CDR3 coding DNA: TGTGCCAGCAGCCAGGCTAATGAAAAACTGTTTTTT. This gives the protein CASSQANEKLFF. The rearrangement joins TRBV6-1 to TRBJ1-4; D ambiguous. The germline gives CDR1 MNHNS, CDR2 SASEGT. The V end lost 6 bases, the J end lost 3 bases, and 5 bases lay between the germline ends. This CDR3 spans 12 amino acids.

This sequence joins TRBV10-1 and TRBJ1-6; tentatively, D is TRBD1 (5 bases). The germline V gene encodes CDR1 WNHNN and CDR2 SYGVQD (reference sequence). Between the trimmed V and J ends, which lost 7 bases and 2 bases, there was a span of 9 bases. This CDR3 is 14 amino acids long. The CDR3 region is CASTGSTYNSPLHF. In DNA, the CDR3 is TGCGCCAGCACAGGGTCCACCTATAATTCACCCCTCCACTTT.